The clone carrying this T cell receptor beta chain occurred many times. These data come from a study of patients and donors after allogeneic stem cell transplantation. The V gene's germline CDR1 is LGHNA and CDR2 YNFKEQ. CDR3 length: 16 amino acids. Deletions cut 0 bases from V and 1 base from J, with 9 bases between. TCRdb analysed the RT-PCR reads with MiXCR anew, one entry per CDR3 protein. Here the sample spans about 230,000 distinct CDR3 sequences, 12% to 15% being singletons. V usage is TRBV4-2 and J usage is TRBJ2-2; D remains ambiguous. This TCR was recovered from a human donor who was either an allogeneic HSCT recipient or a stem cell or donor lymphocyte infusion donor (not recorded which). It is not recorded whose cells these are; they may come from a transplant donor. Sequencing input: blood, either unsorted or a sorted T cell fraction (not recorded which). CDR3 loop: CASSQEDSGNTGELFF. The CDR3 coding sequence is TGTGCCAGCAGCCAAGAGGATTCTGGGAACACCGGGGAGCTGTTTTTT.